This entry describes one T cell receptor beta chain. Antigen unknown. The PCR ran on 60 Vbeta and 13 Jbeta primers. Only in-frame clones appear in the TCRdb table, and some are missing; sequencing was by immunoSEQ multiplex PCR. The sample shows 95,000 to 110,000 clones, around 74% of them seen only once. V shed 2 bases, J shed 3 bases, and the junction held 8 bases outside the gene matches. Germline CDR1 is MNHNS and CDR2 is SASEGT. CDR3 size: 16 residues. The sample originates from a study of cytomegalovirus exposure and HLA in healthy donors. Findings and caveats of the study: Several of the most significant clusters appeared, in a later analysis, to be linked to common viral pathogens. It was reported that TCR beta sequences correctly inferred the HLA-A and HLA-B alleles for most subjects. There were a few CMV-associated chains whose specificity for CMV antigens was confirmed in vitro. Owing to their indistinguishability, certain V segments, notably TRBV6-2 and TRBV6-3, were excluded.

The sequenced sample consisted of PBMCs. This chain joins TRBV6-1 and TRBJ2-7; 9 bases fit TRBD1. The clonotype was recovered from a woman between 40 and 50 years old in good health and CMV-seropositive. The CDR3 loop reads CASSELAGQGNYEQYF. The CDR3 nucleotides read TGTGCCAGCAGTGAATTAGCAGGACAGGGGAACTACGAGCAGTACTTC.